This TCR beta chain originates from a study of shared T cell receptors in the human thymus. This clone was found once. Assay used: immunoSEQ multiplex PCR; TCRdb lists only in-frame clones, some missing. Here the sample spans 600,000 or so clones, more than 75% being singletons. Germline assignment: CDR1 LNHNV and CDR2 YYDKDF (reference sequence). Losses at the gene ends were 0 bases for V and 6 bases for J; bases not matched to a gene: 6. The CDR3 length is 16 residues. This sample was also put to use in a study of human thymus T cells.

The sequence was obtained from a boy under two years old with a congenital heart defect. V is TRBV15 and J is TRBJ2-1; 9 bases match TRBD1. Sequenced material: thymocytes. The CDR3 sequence: CATSRDRGQGLNEQFF. The CDR3 DNA reads TGTGCCACCAGCAGAGATCGGGGACAGGGCCTCAATGAGCAGTTCTTC.